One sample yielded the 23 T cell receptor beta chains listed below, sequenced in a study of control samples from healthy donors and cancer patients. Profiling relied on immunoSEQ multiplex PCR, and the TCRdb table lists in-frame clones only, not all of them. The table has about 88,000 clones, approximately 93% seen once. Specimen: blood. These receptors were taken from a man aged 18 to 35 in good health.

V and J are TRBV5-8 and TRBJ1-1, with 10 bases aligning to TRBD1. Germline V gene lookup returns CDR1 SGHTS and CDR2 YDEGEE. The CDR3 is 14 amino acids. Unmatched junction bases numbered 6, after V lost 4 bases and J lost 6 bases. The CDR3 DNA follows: TGTGCCAGCAGCACGGGACAGGGGTTGGCTGAAGCTTTCTTT. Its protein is CASSTGQGLAEAFF.

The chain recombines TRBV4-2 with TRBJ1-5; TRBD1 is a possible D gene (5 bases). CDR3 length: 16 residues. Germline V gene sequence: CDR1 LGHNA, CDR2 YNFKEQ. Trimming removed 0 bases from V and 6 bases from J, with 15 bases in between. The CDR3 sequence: CASSQDGQGSVQPQHF. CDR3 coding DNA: TGTGCCAGCAGCCAAGACGGCCAGGGCAGCGTTCAGCCCCAGCATTTT.

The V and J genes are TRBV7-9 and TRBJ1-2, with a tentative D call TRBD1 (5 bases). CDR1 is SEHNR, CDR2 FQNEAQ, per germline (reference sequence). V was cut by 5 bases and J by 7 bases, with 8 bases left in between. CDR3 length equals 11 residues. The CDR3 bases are TGTGCCAGCAGCGGCCAGGGTGGCTACACCTTC. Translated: CASSGQGGYTF.

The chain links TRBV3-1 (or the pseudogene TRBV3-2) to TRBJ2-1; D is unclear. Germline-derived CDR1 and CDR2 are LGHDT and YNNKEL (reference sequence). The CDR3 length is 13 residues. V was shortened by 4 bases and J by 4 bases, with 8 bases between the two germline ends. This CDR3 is CASSPHKYNEQFF. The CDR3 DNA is TGTGCCAGCAGCCCACACAAGTACAATGAGCAGTTCTTC.

CDR3 DNA sequence: TGTGCCAGCAGTGTACTTTCGACAGGGGTTGACTATGGCTACACCTTC. Translation gives CASSVLSTGVDYGYTF. The V gene is TRBV6-1, the J gene TRBJ1-2; 8 bases agree with TRBD1. The CDR3 consists of 16 residues. The J segment lost 3 bases and the V segment lost 4 bases, leaving 10 bases of the junction unmatched. Germline CDR1 is MNHNS and CDR2 is SASEGT.

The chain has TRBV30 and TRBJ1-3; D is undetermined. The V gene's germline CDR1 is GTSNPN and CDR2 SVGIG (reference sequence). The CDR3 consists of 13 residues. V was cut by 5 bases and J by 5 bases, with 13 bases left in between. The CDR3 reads CAWGPRSRNTIYF. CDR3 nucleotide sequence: TGTGCCTGGGGCCCCCGGTCCCGAAACACCATATATTTT.

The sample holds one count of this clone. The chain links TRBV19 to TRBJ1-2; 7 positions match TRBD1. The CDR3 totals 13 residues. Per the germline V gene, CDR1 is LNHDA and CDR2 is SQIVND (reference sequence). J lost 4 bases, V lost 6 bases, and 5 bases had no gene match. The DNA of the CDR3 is TGTGCCAGTAGGCCCCGGGACAGCTATGGCTACACCTTC. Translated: CASRPRDSYGYTF. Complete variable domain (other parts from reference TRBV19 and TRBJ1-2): DGGITQSPKYLFRKEGQNVTLSCEQNLNHDAMYWYRQDPGQGLRLIYYSQIVNDFQKGDIAEGYSVSREKKESFPLTVTSAQKNPTAFYLCASRPRDSYGYTFGSGTRLTVV.

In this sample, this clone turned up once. The CDR3 nucleotides read TGTGCCAGCAGCCTGGGCAGGGGGAACACTGAAGCTTTCTTT. Its translation is CASSLGRGNTEAFF. The J gene is TRBJ1-1, the V gene TRBV2; tentatively, D is TRBD1 (6 bases). Germline CDR1 SNHLY, CDR2 FYNNEI. V lost 6 bases and J lost 1, with 12 bases in between. CDR3 length: 14 amino acids. The full variable domain, its missing parts supplied by reference TRBV2 and TRBJ1-1, is EPEVTQTPSHQVTQMGQEVILRCVPISNHLYFYWYRQILGQKVEFLVSFYNNEISEKSEIFDDQFSVERPDGSNFTLKIRSTKLEDSAMYFCASSLGRGNTEAFFGQGTRLTVV.

The DNA for the CDR3 is TGTGCCAGCAGCTTACCGGGACAGAGCTCCTATAATTCACCCCTCCACTTT. It encodes CASSLPGQSSYNSPLHF. V gene TRBV7-2 combines with J gene TRBJ1-6; 7 bases fit TRBD1. The trim removed 2 bases at V and 0 bases at J, leaving 4 bases unmatched. The CDR3 loop spans 17 amino acids. In germline, CDR1 is SGHTA, CDR2 FQGNSA.

The CDR3 DNA reads as TGTGCCAGCAGCCCGACAGCCTCGAGGTACACCTTC. Protein product: CASSPTASRYTF. The rearrangement uses TRBV5-5 and TRBJ1-2; a possible D gene is TRBD1 (5 bases). The CDR3 covers 12 residues. Trimming pared 4 bases from V and 11 bases from J, leaving 15 bases between. The germline CDR1 and CDR2 sequences are SGHKS and YYEKEE (reference sequence).

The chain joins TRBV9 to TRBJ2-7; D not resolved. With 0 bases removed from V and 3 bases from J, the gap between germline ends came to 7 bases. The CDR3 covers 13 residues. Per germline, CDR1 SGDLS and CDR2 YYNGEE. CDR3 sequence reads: CASSVESDYEQYF. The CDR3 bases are TGTGCCAGCAGCGTAGAATCAGACTACGAGCAGTACTTC.

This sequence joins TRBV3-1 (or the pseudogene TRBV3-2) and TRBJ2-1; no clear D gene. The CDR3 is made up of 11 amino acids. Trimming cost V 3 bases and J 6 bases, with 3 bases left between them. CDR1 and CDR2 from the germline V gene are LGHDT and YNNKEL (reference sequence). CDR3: CASSQRNEQFF. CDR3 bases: TGTGCCAGCAGCCAGCGCAATGAGCAGTTCTTC.

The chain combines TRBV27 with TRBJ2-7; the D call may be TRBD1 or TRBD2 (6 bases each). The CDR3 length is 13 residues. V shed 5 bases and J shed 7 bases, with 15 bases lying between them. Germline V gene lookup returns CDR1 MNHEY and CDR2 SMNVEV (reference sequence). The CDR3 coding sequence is TGTGCCAGCAGTGTAACAGGGACTGAAGAGCAGTACTTC. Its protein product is CASSVTGTEEQYF.

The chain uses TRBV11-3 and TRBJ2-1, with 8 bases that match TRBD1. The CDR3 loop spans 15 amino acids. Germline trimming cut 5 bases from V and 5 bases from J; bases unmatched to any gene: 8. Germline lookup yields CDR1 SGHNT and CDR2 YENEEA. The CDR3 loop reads CASSPSGGPHNEQFF. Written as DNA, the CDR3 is TGTGCCAGCAGCCCTTCAGGGGGCCCCCACAATGAGCAGTTCTTC.

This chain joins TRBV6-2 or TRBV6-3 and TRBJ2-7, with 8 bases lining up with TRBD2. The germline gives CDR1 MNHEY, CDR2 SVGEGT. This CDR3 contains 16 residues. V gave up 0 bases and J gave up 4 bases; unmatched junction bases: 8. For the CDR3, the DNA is TGTGCCAGCAGTTACTCACTCAGCGGGAGTGGTTACGAGCAGTACTTC. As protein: CASSYSLSGSGYEQYF.

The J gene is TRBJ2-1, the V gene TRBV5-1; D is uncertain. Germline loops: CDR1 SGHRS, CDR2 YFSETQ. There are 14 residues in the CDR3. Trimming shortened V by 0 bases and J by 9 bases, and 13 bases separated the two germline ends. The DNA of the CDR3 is TGCGCCAGCAGCTTGGAAGTTAGCTCAACTGAGCAGTTCTTC. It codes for CASSLEVSSTEQFF.

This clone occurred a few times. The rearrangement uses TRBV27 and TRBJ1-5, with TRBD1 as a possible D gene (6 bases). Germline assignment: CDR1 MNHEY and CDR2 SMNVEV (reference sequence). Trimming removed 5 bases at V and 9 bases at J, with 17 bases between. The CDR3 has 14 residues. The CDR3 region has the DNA TGTGCCAGCAGTCGACAGGTTTACGGGGGGCCCCAGCATTTT. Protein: CASSRQVYGGPQHF.

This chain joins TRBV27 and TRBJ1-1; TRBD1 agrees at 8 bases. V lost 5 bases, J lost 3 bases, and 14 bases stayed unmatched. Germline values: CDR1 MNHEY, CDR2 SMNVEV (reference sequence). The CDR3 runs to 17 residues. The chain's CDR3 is CASSPSPDRDAYTEAFF. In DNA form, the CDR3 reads TGTGCCAGCAGTCCGTCTCCGGACAGGGATGCTTACACTGAAGCTTTCTTT.

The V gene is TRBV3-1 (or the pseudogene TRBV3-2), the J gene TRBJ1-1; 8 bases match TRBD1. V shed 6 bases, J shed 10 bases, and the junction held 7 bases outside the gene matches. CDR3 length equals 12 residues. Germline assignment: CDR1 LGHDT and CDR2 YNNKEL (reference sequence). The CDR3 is CASRTRQGRAFF. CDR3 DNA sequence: TGTGCCAGCAGAACCCGACAGGGGAGAGCTTTCTTT.

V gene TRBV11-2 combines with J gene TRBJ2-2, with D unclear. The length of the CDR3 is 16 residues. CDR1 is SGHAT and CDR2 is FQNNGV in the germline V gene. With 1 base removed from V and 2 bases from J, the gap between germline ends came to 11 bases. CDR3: CASSLVSSHNTGELFF. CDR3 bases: TGTGCCAGCAGCTTAGTGAGCAGTCATAACACCGGGGAGCTGTTTTTT.

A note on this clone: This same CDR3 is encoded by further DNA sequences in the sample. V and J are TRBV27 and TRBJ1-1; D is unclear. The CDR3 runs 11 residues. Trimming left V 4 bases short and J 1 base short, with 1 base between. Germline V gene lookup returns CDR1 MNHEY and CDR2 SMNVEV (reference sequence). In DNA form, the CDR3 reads TGTGCCAGCAGTTCGAACACTGAAGCTTTCTTT. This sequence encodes CASSSNTEAFF.

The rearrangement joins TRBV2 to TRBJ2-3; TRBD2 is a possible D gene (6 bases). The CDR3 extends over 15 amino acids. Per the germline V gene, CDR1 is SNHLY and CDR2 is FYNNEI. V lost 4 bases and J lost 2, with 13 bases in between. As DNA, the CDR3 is TGTGCCAGCAGTGCCGGCGCGGGACCCACAGATACGCAGTATTTT. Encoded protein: CASSAGAGPTDTQYF.

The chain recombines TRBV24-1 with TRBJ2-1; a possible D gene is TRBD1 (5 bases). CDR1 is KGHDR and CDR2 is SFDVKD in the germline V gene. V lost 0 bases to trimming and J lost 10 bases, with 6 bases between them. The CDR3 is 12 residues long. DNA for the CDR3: TGTGCCACCAGTGATTTGGGGGCGGAGCAGTTCTTC. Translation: CATSDLGAEQFF.